The rows below give T cell receptor beta chains drawn from one sample of a study of T-cell memory formation after mild COVID-19. TCRdb reprocessed the 5' RACE reads with MiXCR, giving one entry per CDR3 protein. The sample holds 250,000 to 300,000 distinct CDR3 sequences; 15% to 20% are singletons and the top ten take 22%. Material for sequencing was PBMCs or a T cell subset sorted from them (not recorded which). The receptors come from a man younger than 35 who had mild COVID-19 (a few samples of this study predate the infection). Cell type and time point are not known. The CDR3 runs from the conserved cysteine through the conserved F or W. The D gene is left open where the match is weak. Clone size is stated in some rows and not others, as once, few, many or a class when expanded.

v_call,d_call,clone_size,j_call,cdr3_aa,cdr3_nt
TRBV4-3,-,many,TRBJ2-3,CASSQDLPGGGTDTQYF,TGCGCCAGCAGCCAAGACTTACCTGGAGGGGGCACAGATACGCAGTATTTT
TRBV5-1,-,few,TRBJ1-1,CASSLWEGRDTEAFF,TGCGCCAGCAGCTTGTGGGAGGGGCGCGACACTGAAGCTTTCTTT
TRBV7-9,-,-,TRBJ2-2,CASSLADGGYTGELFF,TGTGCCAGCAGCTTAGCGGACGGTGGTTATACCGGGGAGCTGTTTTTT
TRBV7-9,-,-,TRBJ1-6,CASSITRENSPLHF,TGTGCCAGCAGCATCACACGAGAGAATTCACCCCTCCACTTT
TRBV4-1,-,few,TRBJ1-4,CASSHGGLGTNEKLFF,TGCGCCAGCAGCCATGGGGGGCTTGGGACTAATGAAAAACTGTTTTTT
TRBV5-1,-,-,TRBJ1-1,CASSLDIFMNTEAFF,TGCGCCAGCAGCTTAGACATCTTCATGAACACTGAAGCTTTCTTT
TRBV19,-,-,TRBJ1-1,CASSIRMNTEAFF,TGTGCCAGTAGTATACGGATGAACACTGAAGCTTTCTTT
TRBV12-3/TRBV12-4,-,-,TRBJ2-6,CASSFSGGVEANVLTF,TGTGCCAGCAGTTTTTCGGGGGGCGTTGAAGCCAACGTCCTGACTTTC
TRBV5-1,TRBD1,many,TRBJ2-1,CASSRDRALNEQFF,TGCGCCAGCAGCCGGGACAGGGCCCTCAATGAGCAGTTCTTC
TRBV6-2/TRBV6-3,-,-,TRBJ2-1,CASTNRGDNEQFF,TGTGCCAGCACCAACCGGGGTGACAATGAGCAGTTCTTC
TRBV6-5,-,few,TRBJ2-5,CASSPTGLETQYF,TGTGCCAGCAGTCCTACAGGGCTGGAGACCCAGTACTTC
TRBV7-2,-,-,TRBJ1-3,CASRAPGGSGNTIYF,TGTGCCAGCAGAGCCCCGGGGGGGTCTGGAAACACCATATATTTT
TRBV7-3,TRBD2,many,TRBJ2-1,CASSLSGGVYNEQFF,TGTGCCAGCAGCCTGAGCGGGGGGGTCTACAATGAGCAGTTCTTC
TRBV12-3/TRBV12-4,TRBD2,-,TRBJ2-3,CASSTSGADTQYF,TGTGCCAGCAGTACTAGCGGGGCAGATACGCAGTATTTT
TRBV7-3,-,few,TRBJ1-6,CASSLYVGLNSPLHF,TGTGCCAGCAGCTTATATGTGGGCCTAAATTCACCCCTCCACTTT
TRBV7-2,TRBD1,-,TRBJ1-2,CASSPTGTGSYGYTF,TGTGCCAGCAGCCCCACCGGGACAGGTAGCTATGGCTACACCTTC
TRBV4-3,-,-,TRBJ1-6,CASSQDWGRGPLHF,TGCGCCAGCAGCCAAGACTGGGGAAGGGGACCCCTCCACTTT
TRBV5-1,-,-,TRBJ2-1,CASSIGTRRALEQFF,TGCGCCAGCAGCATCGGGACGCGGAGAGCCCTCGAGCAGTTCTTC
TRBV7-9,-,few,TRBJ2-5,CASSLGPGDIQETQYF,TGTGCCAGCAGCTTAGGCCCAGGGGATATACAAGAGACCCAGTACTTC
TRBV7-8,-,few,TRBJ2-2,CASSSTLPGELFF,TGTGCCAGCAGCTCAACGCTCCCCGGGGAGCTGTTTTTT
TRBV12-3/TRBV12-4,TRBD2,few,TRBJ2-5,CASSSRLAGAQETQYF,TGTGCCAGCAGTTCCAGACTAGCGGGGGCCCAGGAGACCCAGTACTTC
TRBV4-1,TRBD1,few,TRBJ1-1,CASSQEQGAMTEAFF,TGCGCCAGCAGCCAAGAACAGGGGGCAATGACTGAAGCTTTCTTT
TRBV25-1,TRBD2,-,TRBJ2-5,CASSEQWGLGQETQYF,TGTGCCAGCAGTGAACAATGGGGACTAGGGCAAGAGACCCAGTACTTC
TRBV7-8,-,-,TRBJ1-1,CASRLREGRGTEAFF,TGTGCCAGCAGATTAAGGGAGGGGAGGGGTACTGAAGCTTTCTTT
TRBV12-3/TRBV12-4,-,few,TRBJ1-3,CASSAPGNTIYF,TGTGCCAGCAGTGCCCCGGGAAACACCATATATTTT
TRBV7-2,TRBD1,-,TRBJ1-2,CASSASTGDYGYTF,TGTGCCAGCAGCGCCTCGACAGGGGACTATGGCTACACCTTC
TRBV5-1,-,-,TRBJ1-4,CASSLRQEDEKLFF,TGCGCCAGCAGCTTGAGACAGGAGGATGAAAAACTGTTTTTT
TRBV3-1,-,few,TRBJ2-1,CASSREGENEQFF,TGTGCCAGCAGCCGTGAGGGGGAAAATGAGCAGTTCTTC
TRBV5-1,-,-,TRBJ2-1,CASSLVTDYNEQFF,TGCGCCAGCAGCTTGGTAACGGATTACAATGAGCAGTTCTTC
TRBV29-1,-,few,TRBJ2-2,CSMYGARTGELFF,TGCAGCATGTACGGGGCCCGCACCGGGGAGCTGTTTTTT
TRBV20-1,-,-,TRBJ2-5,CSASMYRRYQETQYF,TGCAGTGCTAGTATGTACCGTAGGTACCAAGAGACCCAGTACTTC
TRBV20-1,TRBD1,few,TRBJ1-1,CSARLLDRVLAEAFF,TGCAGTGCTAGATTACTAGACAGGGTATTGGCTGAAGCTTTCTTT
TRBV30,-,few,TRBJ2-4,CAWSVLGGVLSLQYF,TGTGCCTGGAGTGTACTAGGCGGCGTCCTTTCGCTTCAGTACTTC
TRBV20-1,TRBD1,-,TRBJ1-5,CSAQAVGTGAQPQHF,TGCAGTGCTCAGGCCGTCGGGACAGGGGCACAGCCCCAGCATTTT
TRBV10-3,TRBD2,few,TRBJ2-1,CAISRGGDYNEQFF,TGTGCCATCTCTCGGGGGGGAGACTACAATGAGCAGTTCTTC
TRBV6-2/TRBV6-3,TRBD2,-,TRBJ2-7,CASTKREGHEQYF,TGTGCCAGCACCAAACGGGAGGGCCACGAGCAGTACTTC
TRBV6-2/TRBV6-3,TRBD2,-,TRBJ2-7,CASSPGGGSTYEQYF,TGTGCCAGCAGCCCGGGGGGGGGAAGTACCTACGAGCAGTACTTC
TRBV7-2,-,-,TRBJ2-5,CASSPPGGRLETQYF,TGTGCCAGCAGCCCGCCTGGGGGGCGGCTAGAGACCCAGTACTTC
TRBV7-2,TRBD1,-,TRBJ2-1,CASSLGSRDRGLDEQFF,TGTGCCAGCAGCTTAGGGTCGCGGGACAGGGGGCTGGATGAGCAGTTCTTC
TRBV10-3,-,-,TRBJ1-5,CAISQVSNQPQHF,TGTGCCATCAGCCAGGTTAGCAATCAGCCCCAGCATTTT
TRBV11-2,TRBD2,-,TRBJ2-1,CASSSSGDYSHEQFF,TGTGCCAGCAGCTCTAGTGGGGACTATAGTCATGAGCAGTTCTTC
TRBV29-1,-,-,TRBJ2-1,CSVVSRKVVNEQFF,TGCAGCGTTGTAAGCAGGAAAGTAGTCAATGAGCAGTTCTTC
TRBV7-2,-,few,TRBJ2-1,CASSFRTDGTYNEQFF,TGTGCCAGCAGCTTTCGGACGGATGGAACCTACAATGAGCAGTTCTTC
TRBV6-5,-,many,TRBJ2-4,CASSYYPLAKNIQYF,TGTGCCAGCAGTTATTACCCTTTAGCCAAAAACATTCAGTACTTC
TRBV6-5,TRBD1,many,TRBJ1-2,CASSWTGDYGYTF,TGTGCCAGCAGTTGGACAGGGGACTATGGCTACACCTTC
TRBV20-1,-,once,TRBJ1-1,CSASIFQGRLNTEAFF,TGCAGTGCTAGTATTTTTCAGGGCCGTTTGAACACTGAAGCTTTCTTT
TRBV9,-,few,TRBJ1-2,CASSVGRASNYGYTF,TGTGCCAGCAGCGTAGGAAGGGCTTCTAACTATGGCTACACCTTC
TRBV4-3,-,few,TRBJ1-5,CASSQVWDQPQHF,TGCGCCAGCAGCCAAGTCTGGGATCAGCCCCAGCATTTT
TRBV4-1,-,-,TRBJ2-2,CASSQEERGSGELFF,TGCGCCAGCAGCCAAGAGGAACGAGGGAGCGGGGAGCTGTTTTTT
TRBV6-5,-,few,TRBJ1-1,CASSYGGEAFF,TGTGCCAGCAGTTACGGGGGTGAAGCTTTCTTT
TRBV5-1,-,-,TRBJ2-2,CASSLRDVRGTGELFF,TGCGCCAGCAGCCTCCGGGACGTTCGGGGCACCGGGGAGCTGTTTTTT
TRBV11-2,-,few,TRBJ1-2,CASSPSRNRVHTF,TGTGCCAGCAGCCCTAGCCGTAACAGGGTTCACACCTTC
TRBV19,TRBD1,-,TRBJ2-1,CASSARTGMDEQFF,TGTGCCAGTAGTGCCCGGACAGGGATGGATGAGCAGTTCTTC
TRBV10-3,TRBD1,few,TRBJ1-5,CAIRTGNQPQHF,TGTGCCATTCGGACAGGGAATCAGCCCCAGCATTTT